Listed below are T cell receptor beta chains from one sample, sequenced in a study of human T cells and chemical hapten exposure. Via MiXCR, TCRdb re-called the RACE reads, giving one row per CDR3 protein. The profile shows 74,000 or so distinct CDR3 sequences, approximately 10% of them singletons. The sequencing here drew on whole blood, taken in connection with sensitization to the hapten diphenylcyclopropenone (DPC). The source is a woman aged 60-70 years with alopecia areata. Some clones in this sample may be carry-over from other donors' samples. Each CDR3 is given with its conserved first and last residue. A D gene is named only where the DNA matches it firmly. Only part of the rows carry a size: once, few, many, or a class if the clone is expanded.

J	size	D	V	DNA	CDR3
TRBJ1-2	many	TRBD1	TRBV3-1	TGTGCCAGCAGCCAACTACAGGGGGATGGCTACACCTTC	CASSQLQGDGYTF
TRBJ1-6	many	TRBD1	TRBV7-2	TGTGCCAGCAGCTTAGGTAGACAGGGACGCAATTCACCCCTCCACTTT	CASSLGRQGRNSPLHF
TRBJ2-5	many	.	TRBV13	TGTGCCAGCAGCGGGAGACAAGAGACCCAGTACTTC	CASSGRQETQYF
TRBJ2-6	many	.	TRBV9	TGTGCCAGCAGCGTAGGGATTAGTCTCTCTGGGGCCAACGTCCTGACTTTC	CASSVGISLSGANVLTF
TRBJ2-1	.	TRBD2	TRBV7-2	TGTGCCAGCAGCTTAGTCTCTAGCGGGGACAATGAGCAGTTCTTC	CASSLVSSGDNEQFF
TRBJ2-3	many	.	TRBV20-1	TGCAGTGCCGAGATAGGGGGCACAGATACGCAGTATTTT	CSAEIGGTDTQYF
TRBJ1-4	.	.	TRBV7-2	TGTGCCAGCAGCCACCGACAGGTTCAGGCGTATGAAAAACTGTTTTTT	CASSHRQVQAYEKLFF
TRBJ2-1	.	TRBD2	TRBV7-2	TGTGCCAGCAGCTCCCTGGGACTATCTGATGAGCAGTTCTTC	CASSSLGLSDEQFF
TRBJ1-1	few	.	TRBV9	TGTGCCAGCAGCGTAGACGCGGGGGCGGGAACTGAAGCTTTCTTT	CASSVDAGAGTEAFF
TRBJ2-1	many	.	TRBV29-1	TGCAGCGGAGGACTACCAGCCCAGGGGCAGTTCTTC	CSGGLPAQGQFF
TRBJ2-2	few	TRBD1	TRBV12-3/TRBV12-4	TGTGCCAGCGGGGACAGGGCTCTGAACACCGGGGAGCTGTTTTTT	CASGDRALNTGELFF
TRBJ2-5	many	.	TRBV29-1	TGCAGCGTCAGGACAGCCCAAGAGACCCAGTACTTC	CSVRTAQETQYF
TRBJ1-5	.	.	TRBV19	TGTGCCAGTCGAGACGGAACCAATCAGCCCCAGCATTTT	CASRDGTNQPQHF
TRBJ1-2	many	.	TRBV18	TGTGCCAGCTCACCACTCAGGGCTGGCTACACCTTC	CASSPLRAGYTF
TRBJ2-1	many	TRBD2	TRBV20-1	TGCAGTGCTAGACCCCCTAGCGGGGGCTCCTACAATGAGCAGTTCTTC	CSARPPSGGSYNEQFF
TRBJ1-6	.	.	TRBV7-8	TGTGCCAGCAGCTTAGGGGGGGATAATTCACCCCTCCACTTT	CASSLGGDNSPLHF
TRBJ1-4	.	TRBD1	TRBV7-8	TGTGCCAGCAGCATCAGGGGGGCTAATGAAAAACTGTTTTTT	CASSIRGANEKLFF